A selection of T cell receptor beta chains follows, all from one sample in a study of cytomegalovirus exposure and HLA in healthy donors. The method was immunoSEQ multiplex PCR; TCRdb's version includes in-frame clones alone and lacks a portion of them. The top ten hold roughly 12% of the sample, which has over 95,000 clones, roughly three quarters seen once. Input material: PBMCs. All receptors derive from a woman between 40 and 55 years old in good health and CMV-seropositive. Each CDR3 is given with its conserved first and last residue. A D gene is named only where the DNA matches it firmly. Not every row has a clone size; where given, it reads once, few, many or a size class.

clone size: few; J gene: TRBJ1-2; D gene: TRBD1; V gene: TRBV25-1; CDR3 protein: CASSELDRGGIYGYTF; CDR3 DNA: TGTGCCAGCAGTGAATTGGACAGGGGCGGAATCTATGGCTACACCTTC
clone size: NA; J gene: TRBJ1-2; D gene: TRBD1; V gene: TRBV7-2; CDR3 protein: CASRQTGSIYGYTF; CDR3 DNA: TGTGCCAGCAGGCAGACAGGGAGTATCTATGGCTACACCTTC
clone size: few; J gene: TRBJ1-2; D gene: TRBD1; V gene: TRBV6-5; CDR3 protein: CASSEGTGAGYTF; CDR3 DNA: TGTGCCAGCAGTGAGGGGACAGGGGCTGGCTACACCTTC
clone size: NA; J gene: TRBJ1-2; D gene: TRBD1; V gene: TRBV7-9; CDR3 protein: CASSRGQEDGYTF; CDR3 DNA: TGTGCCAGCAGCCGAGGACAGGAGGATGGCTACACCTTC
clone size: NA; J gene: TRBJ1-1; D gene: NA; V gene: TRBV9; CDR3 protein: CASSVLGGSSLNTEAFF; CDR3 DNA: TGTGCCAGCAGCGTGTTGGGAGGCAGTAGTCTGAACACTGAAGCTTTCTTT
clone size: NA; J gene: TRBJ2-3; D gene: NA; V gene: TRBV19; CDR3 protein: CASISLGGDTQYF; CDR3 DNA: TGTGCCAGTATCTCCCTCGGGGGAGATACGCAGTATTTT
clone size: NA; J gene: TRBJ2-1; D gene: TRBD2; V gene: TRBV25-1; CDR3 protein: CASSDAGTSLYNEQFF; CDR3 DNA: TGTGCCAGCAGTGACGCCGGGACTAGCCTATACAATGAGCAGTTCTTC
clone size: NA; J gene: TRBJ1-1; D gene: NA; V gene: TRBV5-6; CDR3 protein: CASSFDRYTEAFF; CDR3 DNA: TGTGCCAGCAGCTTCGACAGATACACTGAAGCTTTCTTT
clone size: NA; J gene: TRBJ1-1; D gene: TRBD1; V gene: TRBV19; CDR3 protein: CASSSTGTGYTEAFF; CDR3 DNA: TGTGCCAGTAGTTCCACCGGGACAGGGTACACTGAAGCTTTCTTT
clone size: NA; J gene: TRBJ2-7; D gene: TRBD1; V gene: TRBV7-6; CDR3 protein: CASSDRVTYEQYF; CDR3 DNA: TGTGCCAGCAGTGACAGGGTTACCTACGAGCAGTACTTC
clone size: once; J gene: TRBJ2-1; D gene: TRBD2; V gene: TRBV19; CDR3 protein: CASSGTSGGIYYNEQFF; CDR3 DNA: TGTGCCAGTAGTGGGACTAGCGGGGGAATCTACTACAATGAGCAGTTCTTC
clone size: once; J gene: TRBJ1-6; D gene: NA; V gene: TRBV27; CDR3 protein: CASSLFSGSSPLHF; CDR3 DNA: TGTGCCAGCAGTTTATTTTCGGGTAGCTCACCCCTCCACTTT
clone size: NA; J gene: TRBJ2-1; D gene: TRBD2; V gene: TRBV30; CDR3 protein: CAWSGGGSGGPLHEQFF; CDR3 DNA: TGTGCCTGGAGTGGAGGAGGGAGCGGGGGTCCGCTTCATGAGCAGTTCTTC
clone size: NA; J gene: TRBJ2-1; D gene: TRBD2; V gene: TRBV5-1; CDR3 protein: CAGKPSPSGNSNEQFF; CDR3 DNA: TGCGCCGGTAAACCCAGCCCAAGCGGGAACTCCAATGAGCAGTTCTTC
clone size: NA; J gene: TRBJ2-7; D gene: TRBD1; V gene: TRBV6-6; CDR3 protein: CASSSRDRTYEQYF; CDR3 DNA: TGTGCCAGCAGTAGCCGGGACAGAACCTACGAGCAGTACTTC
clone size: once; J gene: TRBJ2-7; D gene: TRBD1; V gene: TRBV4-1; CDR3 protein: CASSQAGTGSSYEQYF; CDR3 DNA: TGCGCCAGCAGCCAAGCCGGGACAGGCAGCTCCTACGAGCAGTACTTC
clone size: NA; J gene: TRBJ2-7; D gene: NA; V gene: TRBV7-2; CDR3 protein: CASSLETGYSEQYF; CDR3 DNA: TGTGCCAGCAGCTTAGAAACAGGTTATAGCGAGCAGTACTTC
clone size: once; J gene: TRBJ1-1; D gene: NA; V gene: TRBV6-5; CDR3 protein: CASSYNGQGSTEAFF; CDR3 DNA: TGTGCCAGCAGTTATAACGGGCAGGGGAGCACTGAAGCTTTCTTT
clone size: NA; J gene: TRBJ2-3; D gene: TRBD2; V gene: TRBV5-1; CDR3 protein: CASSFQLSGGTDTQYF; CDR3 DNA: TGCGCCAGCAGCTTCCAGTTGAGCGGGGGCACAGATACGCAGTATTTT
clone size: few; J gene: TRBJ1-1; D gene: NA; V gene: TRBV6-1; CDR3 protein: CASTGYTEAFF; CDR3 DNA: TGTGCCAGCACGGGGTACACTGAAGCTTTCTTT
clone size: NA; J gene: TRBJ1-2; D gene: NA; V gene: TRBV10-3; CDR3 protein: CASRDYGYTF; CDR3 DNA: TGTGCCTCCAGGGACTATGGCTACACCTTC
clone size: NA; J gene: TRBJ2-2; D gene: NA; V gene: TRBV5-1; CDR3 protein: CASTGTPINTGELFF; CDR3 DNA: TGCGCCAGTACCGGGACACCTATAAACACCGGGGAGCTGTTTTTT
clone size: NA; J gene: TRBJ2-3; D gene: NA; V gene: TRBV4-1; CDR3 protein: CASSQVRFTDTQYF; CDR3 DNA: TGCGCCAGCAGCCAAGTCAGGTTCACAGATACGCAGTATTTT
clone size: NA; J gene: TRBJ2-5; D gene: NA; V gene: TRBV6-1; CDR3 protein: CASQRAGGGGETQYF; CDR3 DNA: TGTGCCAGCCAAAGAGCAGGCGGGGGCGGGGAGACCCAGTACTTC
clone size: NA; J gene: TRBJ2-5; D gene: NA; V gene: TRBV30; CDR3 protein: CAWGTGQLQETQYF; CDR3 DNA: TGTGCCTGGGGCACCGGACAGTTACAAGAGACCCAGTACTTC
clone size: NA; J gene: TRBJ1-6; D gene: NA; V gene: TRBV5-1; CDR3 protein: CASSLAAGINSPLHF; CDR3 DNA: TGCGCCAGCAGCTTGGCGGCAGGCATCAATTCACCCCTCCACTTT
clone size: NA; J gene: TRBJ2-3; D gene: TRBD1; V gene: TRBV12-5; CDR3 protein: CASGSAGGYTDTQYF; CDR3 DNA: TGTGCTAGTGGTTCTGCAGGGGGCTACACAGATACGCAGTATTTT
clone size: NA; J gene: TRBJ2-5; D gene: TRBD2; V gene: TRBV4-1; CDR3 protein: CASSQPGLAGGETQYF; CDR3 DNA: TGCGCCAGCAGCCAACCCGGACTAGCGGGGGGGGAGACCCAGTACTTC
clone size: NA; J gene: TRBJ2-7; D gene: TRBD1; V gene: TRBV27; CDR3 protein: CASSGTGVAEQYF; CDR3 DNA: TGTGCCAGCAGCGGGACAGGGGTAGCAGAGCAGTACTTC
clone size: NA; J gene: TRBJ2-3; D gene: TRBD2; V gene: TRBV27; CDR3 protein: CASSFRTSGGRSTDTQYF; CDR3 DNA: TGTGCCAGCAGTTTCCGGACTAGCGGGGGGCGGAGCACAGATACGCAGTATTTT
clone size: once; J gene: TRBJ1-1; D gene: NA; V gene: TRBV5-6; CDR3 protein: CASSLRGTNTEAFF; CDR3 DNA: TGTGCCAGCAGCTTAAGGGGAACGAACACTGAAGCTTTCTTT
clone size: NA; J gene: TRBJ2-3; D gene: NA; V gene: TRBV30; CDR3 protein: CAWRLTTWEKTDTQYF; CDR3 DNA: TGTGCCTGGAGGCTCACCACGTGGGAGAAGACAGATACGCAGTATTTT
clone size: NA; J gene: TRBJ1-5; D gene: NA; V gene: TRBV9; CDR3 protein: CASSVDGALNQPQHF; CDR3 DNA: TGTGCCAGCAGCGTAGATGGGGCGCTCAATCAGCCCCAGCATTTT
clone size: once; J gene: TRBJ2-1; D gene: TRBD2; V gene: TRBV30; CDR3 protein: CAWSAYPLGLGGNEQFF; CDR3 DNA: TGTGCCTGGAGCGCATACCCTCTGGGGTTGGGGGGGAATGAGCAGTTCTTC
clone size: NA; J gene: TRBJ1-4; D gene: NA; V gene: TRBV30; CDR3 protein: CAWTRTLNEKLFF; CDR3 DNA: TGTGCCTGGACTCGGACTCTTAATGAAAAACTGTTTTTT
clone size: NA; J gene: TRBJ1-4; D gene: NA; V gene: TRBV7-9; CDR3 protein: CASSFAPWQVEKLFF; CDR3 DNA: TGTGCCAGCAGCTTCGCCCCTTGGCAGGTTGAAAAACTGTTTTTT